The 22 T cell receptor beta chains listed next were all sequenced from one sample in a study of shared clonotypes between healthy human individuals. The protocol was immunoSEQ multiplex PCR, while the TCRdb copy is restricted to in-frame clones and leaves out a portion. The sample lists approximately 1,000,000 clones, more than 75% seen once, with about 0.52% in the top ten. Material: memory CD4+ T cells from PBMCs. Subset defined: CD45RA-negative fraction. The receptors come from a man between 18 and 29 years old in good health. Some clones in this sample may be carry-over from other donors' samples.

The chain carries TRBV6-4 and TRBJ1-5; the D is unclear. This CDR3 contains 12 residues. Germline V gene lookup returns CDR1 MRHNA and CDR2 SNTAGT. V shed 9 bases and J shed 2 bases, with 8 bases lying between them. CDR3 in DNA: TGTGCCAGTAGGAGCGGCAATCAGCCCCAGCATTTT. Its protein is CASRSGNQPQHF.

The chain uses TRBV28 and TRBJ1-5; possible D gene TRBD1, 6 bases. The CDR3 contains 14 residues. Between the trimmed V and J ends, which lost 0 bases and 7 bases, there was a span of 10 bases. Per germline, CDR1 MDHEN and CDR2 SYDVKM. The CDR3 reads CASSLWGARQPQHF. The CDR3 DNA reads as TGTGCCAGCAGTTTATGGGGGGCCCGGCAGCCCCAGCATTTT.

The CDR3 loop reads CAISESSRGQVETQYF. The CDR3 DNA follows: TGTGCCATCAGTGAGTCGTCCCGAGGACAGGTGGAGACCCAGTACTTC. The chain employs TRBV10-3 and TRBJ2-5; 7 bases are a match to TRBD1. Germline values: CDR1 ENHRY, CDR2 SYGVKD. The CDR3 is 16 amino acids. The junction had 9 bases not matched to a gene; V was cut back by 0 bases and J by 5 bases.

The V call is TRBV4-2, the J call TRBJ1-4; 10 bases line up with TRBD1. The CDR3 length is 16 residues. Germline loops: CDR1 LGHNA, CDR2 YNFKEQ. Losses at the gene ends were 3 bases for V and 7 bases for J; bases not matched to a gene: 8. CDR3 sequence (DNA): TGTGCCAGCAGCCAGGGCCAGGGACAGGGGTTTGAAAAACTGTTTTTT. Translating it yields CASSQGQGQGFEKLFF.

This clone was seen a single time. The chain uses TRBV20-1 and TRBJ1-5; D gene uncertain. In germline, CDR1 is DFQATT, CDR2 SNEGSKA (reference sequence). V lost 3 bases, J lost 7 bases, and 7 bases lay in between. The CDR3 has 11 residues. In DNA, the CDR3 is TGCAGTGCTAGGTCCGGGCAGCCCCAGCATTTT. Protein: CSARSGQPQHF.

This rearrangement joins TRBV28 to TRBJ2-7; D is uncertain. The CDR3 spans 12 residues. Between the trimmed V and J ends, which lost 7 bases and 7 bases, there was a span of 14 bases. Germline V gene sequence: CDR1 MDHEN, CDR2 SYDVKM. The CDR3 region has the DNA TGTGCCAGCACCCTGGATCTCCGGGAGCAGTACTTC. As protein: CASTLDLREQYF.

The rearrangement uses TRBV29-1 and TRBJ1-2, with 7 bases matching TRBD1. The germline CDR1 and CDR2 sequences are SQVTM and ANQGSEA. The CDR3 is 14 residues long. V was clipped by 4 bases and J by 4 bases; unmatched bases: 9. The CDR3, as DNA: TGCAGCGTTGGAAGACAGGGTACAATCTATGGCTACACCTTC. Encoded protein: CSVGRQGTIYGYTF.

The chain recombines TRBV11-3 with TRBJ2-5; 7 bases match TRBD1. CDR3 length equals 16 residues. Trimming at V came to 0 bases and at J to 2 bases, leaving 6 bases not matched to a gene. Germline V gene data show CDR1 as SGHNT and CDR2 as YENEEA. The CDR3: CASSLDGTAYQETQYF. DNA of the CDR3: TGTGCCAGCAGCTTAGACGGGACAGCGTATCAAGAGACCCAGTACTTC.

This rearrangement joins TRBV5-1 to TRBJ2-7, with D hard to call. Germline V gives CDR1 SGHRS, CDR2 YFSETQ. Trimming left V 1 base short and J 3 bases short, with 8 bases between. This CDR3 contains 13 residues. DNA for the CDR3: TGCGCCAGCAGCTTGCAACTACACTACGAGCAGTACTTC. Amino acids: CASSLQLHYEQYF.

The chain joins TRBV18 to TRBJ1-1; D ambiguous. Between the trimmed V and J ends, which lost 4 bases and 3 bases, there was a span of 18 bases. Germline loops: CDR1 KGHSH, CDR2 LQKENI. This CDR3 has 16 amino acids. As DNA, the CDR3 is TGTGCCAGCTCACTAGGGTTAAACAGATTTGACACTGAAGCTTTCTTT. This gives the protein CASSLGLNRFDTEAFF.

This clone was observed once. The chain is built from TRBV7-9 and TRBJ1-5; D ambiguous. The CDR3 is 13 amino acids. Trimming removed 7 bases from V and 7 bases from J, with 14 bases in between. Germline V CDR1 and CDR2: SEHNR, FQNEAQ (reference sequence). CDR3 nucleotides: TGTGCCAGCACCCCCTCCTCAAACCAGCCCCAGCATTTT. Its translation is CASTPSSNQPQHF.

Here the CDR3 DNA reads TGTGCCAGCAGTTACTTGGGACAGGGGGCCGGGGAGCTGTTTTTT. Its translation: CASSYLGQGAGELFF. V is TRBV6-6 and J is TRBJ2-2; 11 nucleotides align to TRBD1. This CDR3 spans 15 amino acids. Germline CDR1 reads MNHNY; CDR2 reads SVGAGI (reference sequence). The trim removed 1 base at V and 6 bases at J, leaving 1 base unmatched.

V gene TRBV25-1 combines with J gene TRBJ1-3; D call uncertain. Trimming stripped 2 bases from V and 4 bases from J, with 15 bases between. The CDR3 consists of 16 residues. Germline lookup yields CDR1 MGHDK and CDR2 SYGVNS. CDR3 amino acids: CASSEKGIARGNTIYF. In DNA form, the CDR3 reads TGTGCCAGCAGTGAAAAGGGCATAGCCAGGGGAAACACCATATATTTT.

As concerns this clone: The sample carries other DNA sequences with the same CDR3. J is TRBJ1-2 and V is TRBV18, with TRBD1 matching 7 bases. With V trimmed by 4 bases and J by 2 bases, 4 bases remained unmatched. The CDR3 consists of 14 residues. Germline assignment: CDR1 KGHSH and CDR2 LQKENI. CDR3 sequence: CASSLGQANYGYTF. CDR3 bases: TGTGCCAGCTCACTTGGACAGGCGAACTATGGCTACACCTTC.

This rearrangement joins TRBV28 to TRBJ2-5; a weak D match, TRBD2 (5 bases). The V gene lost 1 base and the J gene lost 2 bases, with 11 bases spanning the gap. This CDR3 has 15 residues. The germline V gene encodes CDR1 MDHEN and CDR2 SYDVKM. CDR3 residues: CASSLLAGSQETQYF. The CDR3 DNA reads TGTGCCAGCAGTTTATTGGCGGGTTCTCAAGAGACCCAGTACTTC.

The chain uses TRBV5-1 and TRBJ1-3; D is unresolved. Germline V lookup: CDR1 SGHRS, CDR2 YFSETQ. The CDR3 sequence is 15 residues long. Deletions cut 0 bases from V and 2 bases from J, with 9 bases between. The CDR3 reads CASSLGSATGNTIYF. CDR3 sequence (DNA): TGCGCCAGCAGCTTGGGATCGGCCACTGGAAACACCATATATTTT.

The V and J genes are TRBV5-1 and TRBJ1-1; 11 nucleotides line up with TRBD1. Germline lookup yields CDR1 SGHRS and CDR2 YFSETQ. The CDR3 consists of 17 residues. The V segment lost 4 bases and the J segment 1 base; nucleotides outside the gene matches: 9. As DNA, the CDR3 is TGCGCCAGCAGCCTGGGCGCCGGGACAGGGGGGAACACTGAAGCTTTCTTT. Translated: CASSLGAGTGGNTEAFF.

The chain combines TRBV28 with TRBJ1-4; D gene unclear. Germline V gene sequence: CDR1 MDHEN, CDR2 SYDVKM. Trimming removed 6 bases from V and 3 bases from J, with 5 bases in between. CDR3 size: 12 residues. CDR3 protein: CASSSPNEKLFF. In nucleotides, the CDR3 is TGTGCCAGCAGCTCGCCTAATGAAAAACTGTTTTTT. The variable domain in full, with the rest retrieved from reference TRBV28 and TRBJ1-4, is DVKVTQSSRYLVKRTGEKVFLECVQDMDHENMFWYRQDPGLGLRLIYFSYDVKMKEKGDIPEGYSVSREKKERFSLILESASTNQTSMYLCASSSPNEKLFFGSGTQLSVL.

This clone was observed a handful of times. This chain joins TRBV6-5 and TRBJ1-1; perhaps TRBD1 as D (5 bases). Germline assignment: CDR1 MNHEY and CDR2 SVGAGI. V gave up 4 bases and J gave up 2 bases, with 8 bases separating them. This CDR3 has 13 residues. For the CDR3, the DNA is TGTGCCAGCAGTTTCCAGGGAAACACTGAAGCTTTCTTT. Protein: CASSFQGNTEAFF.

The gene calls are TRBV28 and TRBJ1-1; a weak D match, TRBD1 (5 bases). The CDR3 totals 17 residues. Between the trimmed V and J ends, which lost 7 bases and 1 base, there was a span of 22 bases. Germline CDR1 MDHEN, CDR2 SYDVKM. The chain's CDR3 is CASKSSNLATGNTEAFF. The CDR3 DNA reads TGTGCCAGCAAGTCCTCAAATTTGGCAACAGGGAACACTGAAGCTTTCTTT.

The genes are TRBV7-9 and TRBJ1-2, with no clear D. From germline, CDR1 is SEHNR and CDR2 FQNEAQ (reference sequence). The CDR3 has 12 residues. Trimming shortened V by 5 bases and J by 4 bases, and 8 bases separated the two germline ends. In nucleotides, the CDR3 is TGTGCCAGCAGCCGGGGTGGCTATGGCTACACCTTC. Residues: CASSRGGYGYTF.

The rearrangement joins TRBV27 to TRBJ2-3; either TRBD1 or TRBD2 may fit D (5 bases each). Between the trimmed V and J ends, which lost 5 bases and 2 bases, there was a span of 17 bases. The CDR3 loop spans 16 amino acids. Germline V gene data show CDR1 as MNHEY and CDR2 as SMNVEV (reference sequence). CDR3 region: CASSPRGRPTTDTQYF. Written as DNA, the CDR3 is TGTGCCAGCAGTCCCCGGGGACGGCCGACCACAGATACGCAGTATTTT.